The source of this T cell receptor beta chain is a study of graft-versus-host responses after intestinal transplantation. For the study at large: All recipients were given anti-thymocyte globulin induction, and tacrolimus and steroids were then administered for three to four years. Points from the study as a whole: When patients had graft-donor T cell macrochimerism, their allografts held high graft-versus-host to host-versus-graft clonal ratios.

The data were produced by immunoSEQ multiplex PCR, yet TCRdb's version contains in-frame clones alone and is incomplete. The table includes 93,000 or so clones, 90% to 95% detected once. A note on this clone: The antigen is unknown.

The CDR3 runs to 15 residues. Unmatched junction bases numbered 6, after V lost 3 bases and J lost 5 bases. From germline, CDR1 is WNHNN and CDR2 SYGVQD (reference sequence). The material was unstimulated CD8+ T cells sorted from spleen or lymph node cells, obtained before intestinal transplant. This chain connects TRBV10-1 to TRBJ2-5; 10 bases fit TRBD1. The clonotype was recovered from a human donor who received an intestinal transplant. The CDR3 loop reads CASSDPGQGSETQYF. The CDR3 coding sequence is TGCGCCAGCAGTGATCCGGGACAGGGGTCGGAGACCCAGTACTTC.